The 28 T cell receptor beta chains below all came from one sample that was sequenced in a study of PD-L1 blockade in urothelial cancer. Data came from immunoSEQ multiplex PCR; TCRdb stores just in-frame clones and leaves some out. Of over 35,000 clones in the sample, around 85% were seen once. Time point defined: pretreatment peripheral blood. The sequencing used PBMCs, collected around atezolizumab (anti-PD-L1) treatment. The receptors come from a man older than 75 with urothelial cancer.

The J gene is TRBJ2-1, the V gene TRBV29-1; no clear D gene. The CDR3 covers 11 residues. V lost 4 bases, J lost 8 bases, and 9 bases lay in between. Germline assignment: CDR1 SQVTM and CDR2 ANQGSEA. The CDR3 coding sequence is TGCAGCGTTGCTTCGTTTCATGAGCAGTTCTTC. It specifies CSVASFHEQFF.

The rearrangement joins TRBV2 to TRBJ2-4, with 7 bases aligning to TRBD2. V was clipped by 6 bases and J by 7 bases; unmatched bases: 3. This CDR3 is 12 amino acids long. Looked up from germline, CDR1 is SNHLY and CDR2 is FYNNEI. The CDR3 DNA is TGTGCCAGCAGAGGGGAGGGGAACATTCAGTACTTC. It encodes CASRGEGNIQYF.

This chain connects TRBV7-8 to TRBJ2-6; D unresolved. Trimming left V 7 bases short and J 0 bases short, with 16 bases between. The CDR3 consists of 17 residues. Per the germline V gene, CDR1 is SGHVS and CDR2 is FQNEAQ. The chain's CDR3 is CASIGQVFGSGANVLTF. The CDR3 bases are TGTGCCAGCATCGGCCAGGTTTTTGGCTCTGGGGCCAACGTCCTGACTTTC.

The chain carries TRBV29-1 and TRBJ1-1; 8 bases agree with TRBD1. The CDR3 sequence is 16 residues long. V shed 4 bases, J shed 0 bases, and the junction held 10 bases outside the gene matches. Looked up from germline, CDR1 is SQVTM and CDR2 is ANQGSEA. Here the CDR3 reads CSVAAGQGGVNTEAFF. CDR3 nucleotide sequence: TGCAGCGTTGCGGCAGGACAGGGAGGGGTGAACACTGAAGCTTTCTTT.

This sequence joins TRBV28 and TRBJ1-2, with D perhaps matching TRBD1 (5 bases). The CDR3 consists of 14 residues. Germline CDR1 MDHEN, CDR2 SYDVKM. Trimming stripped 3 bases from V and 8 bases from J, with 16 bases between. DNA for the CDR3: TGTGCCAGCAGTTTGCAGAAGGGGTCTCTGGGCTACACCTTC. This translates into CASSLQKGSLGYTF.

This chain joins TRBV2 and TRBJ2-1, with 15 positions matching TRBD2. The V gene end was trimmed by 5 bases and the J gene end by 7 bases; junction bases not matched to a gene: 6. Germline-derived CDR1 and CDR2 are SNHLY and FYNNEI. The CDR3 is 16 residues long. The CDR3 spells CASSLGLAGGLNEQFF. The CDR3 DNA reads as TGTGCCAGCAGTCTCGGACTAGCGGGGGGGTTGAATGAGCAGTTCTTC.

The CDR3 coding sequence is TGTGCCAGTAGTATAGGAAGGAGGGGGCAGGACGAGCAGTACTTC. Translation gives CASSIGRRGQDEQYF. The chain joins TRBV19 to TRBJ2-7, with D maybe TRBD1 (7 bases). This CDR3 spans 15 amino acids. Trimming removed 1 base from V and 5 bases from J, with 15 bases in between. Germline lookup yields CDR1 LNHDA and CDR2 SQIVND (reference sequence).

This clone turned up a few times. V and J are TRBV6-6 and TRBJ1-4, with D perhaps matching TRBD1 (5 bases). Germline V gene sequence: CDR1 MNHNY, CDR2 SVGAGI (reference sequence). V was clipped by 7 bases and J by 3 bases, with 12 bases between them. The CDR3 extends over 14 amino acids. The CDR3 coding sequence is TGTGCCAGCACTACGACAGATTCTAATGAAAAACTGTTTTTT. It translates to CASTTTDSNEKLFF.

The genes are TRBV30 and TRBJ1-6; unclear D gene. The CDR3 contains 14 residues. Between the trimmed V and J ends, which lost 1 base and 9 bases, there was a span of 13 bases. Germline CDR1 reads GTSNPN; CDR2 reads SVGIG (reference sequence). Here the CDR3 DNA reads TGTGCCTGGAGTGAAGGCGTAATAGCTTCACCCCTCCACTTT. This encodes CAWSEGVIASPLHF.

The chain has TRBV15 and TRBJ2-5; 7 bases map to TRBD2. This CDR3 is built from 17 residues. The germline V gene has CDR1 LNHNV and CDR2 YYDKDF (reference sequence). The J segment lost 0 bases and the V segment lost 3 bases, leaving 10 bases of the junction unmatched. For the CDR3, the DNA is TGTGCCACCAGCAGTAGAATTAGGCTAGCGGACCAAGAGACCCAGTACTTC. Protein sequence: CATSSRIRLADQETQYF. Full variable domain (remainder filled in from reference TRBV15 and TRBJ2-5): DAMVIQNPRYQVTQFGKPVTLSCSQTLNHNVMYWYQQKSSQAPKLLFHYYDKDFNNEADTPDNFQSRRPNTSFCFLDIRSPGLGDTAMYLCATSSRIRLADQETQYFGPGTRLLVL.

J is TRBJ2-6 and V is TRBV19; 7 bases line up with TRBD1. Germline CDR1 and CDR2: LNHDA and SQIVND (reference sequence). The CDR3 is 15 amino acids. Trimming removed 5 bases from V and 3 bases from J; junction bases left unmatched: 4. CDR3 bases: TGTGCCAGTAGTTCTGACAGGGATGGGGCCAACGTCCTGACTTTC. Its translation is CASSSDRDGANVLTF. The full variable domain, its missing parts supplied by reference TRBV19 and TRBJ2-6, is DGGITQSPKYLFRKEGQNVTLSCEQNLNHDAMYWYRQDPGQGLRLIYYSQIVNDFQKGDIAEGYSVSREKKESFPLTVTSAQKNPTAFYLCASSSDRDGANVLTFGAGSRLTVL.

As DNA, the CDR3 is TGCGCCAGCAGCTGGTCCGGGACAGGGTCCACCGAAGCTTTCTTT. This translates into CASSWSGTGSTEAFF. This chain links TRBV5-1 with TRBJ1-1, with 9 bases identical to TRBD1. The CDR3 is 15 amino acids. Germline CDR1 is SGHRS and CDR2 is YFSETQ. Trimming took 3 bases from V and 8 from J; bases not matched to a gene: 11.

The DNA of the CDR3 is TGTGCCAGCTCACTCTACCGGGACAGGGGTGGCGAAGAGACCCAGTACTTC. As protein: CASSLYRDRGGEETQYF. This chain uses TRBV18 with TRBJ2-5, with 10 bases matching TRBD1. CDR1 and CDR2 from the germline V gene are KGHSH and LQKENI. V was pared by 4 bases and J by 3 bases, with 11 bases of the junction left unmatched. CDR3 length: 17 residues. Complete variable domain (other parts from reference TRBV18 and TRBJ2-5): NAGVMQNPRHLVRRRGQEARLRCSPMKGHSHVYWYRQLPEEGLKFMVYLQKENIIDESGMPKERFSAEFPKEGPSILRIQQVVRGDSAAYFCASSLYRDRGGEETQYFGPGTRLLVL.

The chain carries TRBV18 and TRBJ1-1, with 7 bases aligning to TRBD1. Trimming removed 0 bases from V and 4 bases from J; junction bases left unmatched: 5. The CDR3 covers 15 residues. The germline V gene has CDR1 KGHSH and CDR2 LQKENI. The CDR3 coding sequence is TGTGCCAGCTCACCACCCGGACAGGTGGGCACTGAAGCTTTCTTT. Amino acids: CASSPPGQVGTEAFF. Filled out from reference TRBV18 and TRBJ1-1, the complete variable domain reads NAGVMQNPRHLVRRRGQEARLRCSPMKGHSHVYWYRQLPEEGLKFMVYLQKENIIDESGMPKERFSAEFPKEGPSILRIQQVVRGDSAAYFCASSPPGQVGTEAFFGQGTRLTVV.

This chain joins TRBV9 and TRBJ2-1; D is ambiguous. Germline V CDR1 and CDR2: SGDLS, YYNGEE. V gave up 1 base and J gave up 7 bases, with 6 bases separating them. CDR3 length equals 12 residues. The CDR3 loop reads CASSVSVNEQFF. The CDR3 DNA is TGTGCCAGCAGCGTATCGGTAAATGAGCAGTTCTTC.

The gene calls are TRBV6-1 and TRBJ2-7; 8 nucleotides agree with TRBD1. V gave up 5 bases and J gave up 2 bases; unmatched junction bases: 5. The CDR3 sequence is 14 residues long. Germline-derived CDR1 and CDR2 are MNHNS and SASEGT. The chain's CDR3 is CASSPPGGTYEQYF. In DNA, the CDR3 is TGTGCCAGCAGTCCCCCAGGGGGCACCTACGAGCAGTACTTC.

The rearrangement uses TRBV7-2 and TRBJ2-3; 7 bases match TRBD1. CDR1 SGHTA and CDR2 FQGNSA come from the germline V gene. The CDR3 has 14 amino acids. J gave up 1 base and V 7 bases, and 5 bases lay outside the gene matches. CDR3 sequence reads: CASKPGQRTDTQYF. The CDR3 nucleotides are TGTGCCAGCAAACCGGGACAGCGCACAGATACGCAGTATTTT.

This chain connects TRBV7-2 to TRBJ2-7, with 11 bases aligning to TRBD1. J gave up 3 bases and V 0 bases, and 4 bases lay outside the gene matches. Germline CDR1 reads SGHTA; CDR2 reads FQGNSA. This CDR3 has 16 residues. In nucleotides, the CDR3 is TGTGCCAGCAGCTTAGCGATTGGGACAGGGGGCTACGAGCAGTACTTC. It specifies CASSLAIGTGGYEQYF.

V usage is TRBV10-1 and J usage is TRBJ1-3, with D uncertain. Germline V gene data show CDR1 as WNHNN and CDR2 as SYGVQD (reference sequence). V lost 5 bases and J 0 bases, leaving 11 bases between the germline ends. The CDR3 contains 15 residues. CDR3 bases: TGCGCCAGCAGTTTCAACGGGAACTCTGGAAACACCATATATTTT. Residues: CASSFNGNSGNTIYF.

The V and J genes are TRBV4-1 and TRBJ2-7; 9 bases map to TRBD2. V lost 1 base to trimming and J lost 3 bases; unmatched junction nucleotides: 7. This CDR3 has 16 amino acids. Germline V gene sequence: CDR1 MGHRA, CDR2 YSYEKL. CDR3 residues: CASSQGGAGGLYEQYF. In DNA form, the CDR3 reads TGCGCCAGCAGCCAAGGGGGAGCGGGAGGCCTCTACGAGCAGTACTTC.

The V call is TRBV30, the J call TRBJ1-1; possible D gene TRBD1, 6 bases. The CDR3 runs 15 residues. Germline V CDR1 and CDR2: GTSNPN, SVGIG (reference sequence). V gave up 0 bases and J gave up 2 bases, with 13 bases separating them. The CDR3 region is CAWSVGAGDNTEAFF. CDR3 bases: TGTGCCTGGAGTGTAGGGGCAGGGGATAACACTGAAGCTTTCTTT.

This clone appeared many times. In DNA form, the CDR3 reads TGTGCCAGCAGTCAGACAGGGTCCGAGCAGTACTTC. It encodes CASSQTGSEQYF. The rearrangement joins TRBV28 to TRBJ2-7, with 7 bases that match TRBD1. Germline CDR1 MDHEN, CDR2 SYDVKM. J gave up 6 bases and V 5 bases, and 4 bases lay outside the gene matches. The CDR3 length is 12 residues.

The rearrangement uses TRBV6-6 and TRBJ2-7; 7 bases match TRBD1. Trimming cost V 5 bases and J 4 bases; bases outside gene matches: 11. The CDR3 runs 15 residues. In germline, CDR1 is MNHNY, CDR2 SVGAGI (reference sequence). This CDR3 reads CASSPERTGRYEQYF. The CDR3 region has the DNA TGTGCCAGCAGTCCGGAACGGACAGGCAGGTACGAGCAGTACTTC.

CDR3 region: CASSQQQASYEQYF. The CDR3 DNA reads as TGTGCCAGCAGCCAACAGCAGGCTTCCTACGAGCAGTACTTC. The genes are TRBV14 and TRBJ2-7; D call uncertain. Germline V gene lookup returns CDR1 SGHDN and CDR2 FVKESK. The V and J ends lost 2 bases and 1 base respectively, with 9 bases between them. This CDR3 has 14 residues.

The rearrangement links TRBV7-2 to TRBJ2-5; 7 bases agree with TRBD2. V was clipped by 1 base and J by 5 bases; unmatched bases: 10. The CDR3 has 16 amino acids. CDR1 is SGHTA, CDR2 FQGNSA, per germline. The CDR3 loop reads CASSLVYRAGGETQYF. CDR3 bases: TGTGCCAGCAGCTTAGTATATAGGGCCGGGGGGGAGACCCAGTACTTC.

The V gene is TRBV7-6, the J gene TRBJ2-7; 10 bases match TRBD1. The CDR3 extends over 14 amino acids. Trimming cost V 5 bases and J 6 bases; bases outside gene matches: 7. Looked up from germline, CDR1 is SGHVS and CDR2 is FNYEAQ. CDR3 DNA: TGTGCCAGCAGCGCCCGGGACAGGGGTGGCGAGCAGTACTTC. Translated, it gives CASSARDRGGEQYF. The variable domain in full, completed from reference TRBV7-6 and TRBJ2-7, reads GAGVSQSPRYKVTKRGQDVALRCDPISGHVSLYWYRQALGQGPEFLTYFNYEAQQDKSGLPNDRFSAERPEGSISTLTIQRTEQRDSAMYRCASSARDRGGEQYFGPGTRLTVT.

The chain combines TRBV25-1 with TRBJ2-1, with TRBD1 matching over 10 bases. CDR3 size: 16 residues. After removal of 3 bases from V and 7 bases from J, the junction contained 9 bases not matched to a gene. Germline V lookup: CDR1 MGHDK, CDR2 SYGVNS. The DNA for the CDR3 is TGTGCCAGCAGTGAGCTTAGACAGGGGGCGCGGAATGAGCAGTTCTTC. It translates to CASSELRQGARNEQFF.

The chain employs TRBV11-2 and TRBJ2-7; the match to TRBD2 covers 10 bases. The CDR3 contains 14 residues. With 5 bases clipped from V and 6 bases from J, the junction kept 7 bases outside the gene matches. Germline V gene lookup returns CDR1 SGHAT and CDR2 FQNNGV. The CDR3 DNA follows: TGTGCCAGCAGCGGGATGGGACTAGCGCGCGAGCAGTACTTC. Translating it yields CASSGMGLAREQYF.